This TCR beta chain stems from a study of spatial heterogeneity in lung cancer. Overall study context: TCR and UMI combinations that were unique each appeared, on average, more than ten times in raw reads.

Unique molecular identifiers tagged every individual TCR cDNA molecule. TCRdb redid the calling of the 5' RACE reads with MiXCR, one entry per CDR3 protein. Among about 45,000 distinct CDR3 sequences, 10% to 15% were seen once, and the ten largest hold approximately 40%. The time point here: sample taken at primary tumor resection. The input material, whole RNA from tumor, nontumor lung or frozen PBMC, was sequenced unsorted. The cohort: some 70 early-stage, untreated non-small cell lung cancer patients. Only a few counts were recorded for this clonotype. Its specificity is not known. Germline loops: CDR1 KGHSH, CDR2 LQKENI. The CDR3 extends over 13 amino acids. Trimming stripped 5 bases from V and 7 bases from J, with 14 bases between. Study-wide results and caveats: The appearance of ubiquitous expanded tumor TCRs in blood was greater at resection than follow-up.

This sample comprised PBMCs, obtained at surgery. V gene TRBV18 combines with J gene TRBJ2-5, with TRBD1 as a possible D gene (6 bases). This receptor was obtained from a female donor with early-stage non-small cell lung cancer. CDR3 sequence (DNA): TGTGCCAGCTCATCTACAGGGCGCGGGACCCAGTACTTC. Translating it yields CASSSTGRGTQYF.